This T cell receptor (delta chain) was found in a study of γδ T cells in repeated Plasmodium falciparum infection. Turning to the study itself: Sampling occurred at baseline, pre-infection for selected infections, and 21 days post-infection.

Points on this clone: A far more abundant clone sits one base away, making this likely a read error. Other DNA sequences in this specimen translate into the identical CDR3.

Losses at the gene ends were 3 bases for V and 0 bases for J; bases not matched to a gene: 3. Looked up from germline, CDR1 is GEAIGNYY and CDR2 is EKD. This CDR3 has 14 residues. Vgamma9/Vdelta2+ and Vdelta2-negative gammadelta T cells were flow-sorted from PBMC for bulk sequencing. TCRdb ran CATT on the multiplex PCR reads. Among tens of thousands of delta-chain clones, approximately 0.92% were seen once, and the ten largest hold more than 9%. The origin of this receptor is a pool of human donors (malaria-infected and uninfected, not separated). Sequenced: gamma-delta T cells from blood. This chain uses TRDV2 with TRDJ1; 7 nucleotides agree with TRDD3. No J segment appears in TCRdb, so it was assigned here by matching the sequence to germline. CDR3 loop: CACDPGGYTDKLIF. The CDR3 coding sequence is TGTGCCTGTGACCCTGGGGGTTACACCGATAAACTCATCTTT.